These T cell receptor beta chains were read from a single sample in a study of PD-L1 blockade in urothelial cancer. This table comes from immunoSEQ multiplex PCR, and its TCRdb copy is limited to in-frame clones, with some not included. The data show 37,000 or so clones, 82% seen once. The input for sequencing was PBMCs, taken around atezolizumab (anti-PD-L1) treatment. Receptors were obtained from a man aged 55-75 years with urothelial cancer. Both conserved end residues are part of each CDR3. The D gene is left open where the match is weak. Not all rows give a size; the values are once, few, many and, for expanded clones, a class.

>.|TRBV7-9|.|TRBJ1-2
TGTGCCAGCAGCTTAGCTACGGGTTATGGCTACACCTTC
CASSLATGYGYTF
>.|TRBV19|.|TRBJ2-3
TGTGCCAGTAGTCTCCGACAGTACACAGATACGCAGTATTTT
CASSLRQYTDTQYF
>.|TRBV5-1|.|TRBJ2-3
TGCGCCAGCAGGATCGGGGGATTCACAGATACGCAGTATTTT
CASRIGGFTDTQYF
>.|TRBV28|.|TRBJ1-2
TGTGCCAGCACCCCTGGGGGCGGTAGAGCTAACTATGGCTACACCTTC
CASTPGGGRANYGYTF
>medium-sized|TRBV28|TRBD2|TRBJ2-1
TGTGCCAGCAGACCTACACCTAGCGGGGGGGCCGGTGAGCAGTTCTTC
CASRPTPSGGAGEQFF
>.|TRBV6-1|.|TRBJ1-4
TGTGCCAGCATTCTAGGGGTCAGCAATGAAAAACTGTTTTTT
CASILGVSNEKLFF
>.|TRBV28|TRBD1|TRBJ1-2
TGTGCCAGCAGTCGGACAGGGAGAGGCTACACCTTC
CASSRTGRGYTF
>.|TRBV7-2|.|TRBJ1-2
TGTGCCAGCAGCTTAGTGTCAGGAAACTATGGCTACACCTTC
CASSLVSGNYGYTF
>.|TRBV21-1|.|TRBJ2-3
TGTGCCAGCAGCAAGATGCGGAGACGCACAGATACGCAGTATTTT
CASSKMRRRTDTQYF
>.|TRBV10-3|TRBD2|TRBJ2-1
TGTGCCATCAGTGAGTCGAGGACTAGCGGGGGGCCTGGCCTCTTC
CAISESRTSGGPGLF
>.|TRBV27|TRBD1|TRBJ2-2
TGTGCCAGCAGAAGACCCGGGACAGGTTCCACCGGGGAGCTGTTTTTT
CASRRPGTGSTGELFF
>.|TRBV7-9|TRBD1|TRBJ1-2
TGTGCCAGCAGCTTGGGGGACAGGCGATTGTATGGCTACACCTTC
CASSLGDRRLYGYTF
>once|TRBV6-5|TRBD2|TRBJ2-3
TGTGCCAGCAGTTACCCGGGCGGGGGGGCCGGAGATACGCAGTATTTT
CASSYPGGGAGDTQYF
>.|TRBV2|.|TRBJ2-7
TGTGCCAGCAGGGAAGCCTTTTACGAGCAGTACTTC
CASREAFYEQYF
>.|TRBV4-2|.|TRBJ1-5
TGTGCCAGCAGCCAAAACAGGAATCAGCCCCAGCATTTT
CASSQNRNQPQHF
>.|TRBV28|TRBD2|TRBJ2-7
TGTGCCAGCACCCCGGGAGGGGGTAGGTACGAGCAGTACTTC
CASTPGGGRYEQYF
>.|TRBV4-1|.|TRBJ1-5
TGCGCCAGCAGCCAGGACAGTGTGGGCAATCAGCCCCAGCATTTT
CASSQDSVGNQPQHF
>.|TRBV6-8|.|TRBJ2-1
TGTGCCAGCAGTGTTTCGTATGAGCAGTTCTTC
CASSVSYEQFF
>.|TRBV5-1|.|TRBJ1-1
TGCGCCAGCAGCTGGAGGACGAACACTGAAGCTTTCTTT
CASSWRTNTEAFF
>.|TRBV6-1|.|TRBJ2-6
TGTGCCAGCAGTGGCAGGATAGCTGGGGCCAACGTCCTGACTTTC
CASSGRIAGANVLTF
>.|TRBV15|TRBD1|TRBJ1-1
TGTGCCACCAGCAGACGCGGACAGGCGATTATGAACACTGAAGCTTTCTTT
CATSRRGQAIMNTEAFF
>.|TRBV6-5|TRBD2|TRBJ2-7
TGTGCCAGCACCACTAGCGGGGGGGGGTACGAGCAGTACTTC
CASTTSGGGYEQYF